The 16 T cell receptor beta chains reported below all come from one sample, sequenced in a study of cytomegalovirus exposure and HLA in healthy donors. Primers: 60 Vbeta forward and 13 Jbeta reverse. Sequenced by immunoSEQ multiplex PCR; TCRdb stores in-frame clones only, minus some. The sample has more than 85,000 clones, about four fifths seen once. The sample comprised PBMCs. Receptors originate from a man aged 40-49 years in good health and CMV-seronegative.

The chain is built from TRBV5-4 and TRBJ1-5, with 7 bases fitting TRBD1. This CDR3 contains 14 residues. Losses at the gene ends were 3 bases for V and 2 bases for J; bases not matched to a gene: 2. Germline V gene sequence: CDR1 SGHNT, CDR2 YYREEE (reference sequence). The CDR3 region is CASSSGTGNQPQHF. CDR3 coding DNA: TGTGCCAGCAGCTCCGGGACAGGCAATCAGCCCCAGCATTTT.

This sequence joins TRBV25-1 and TRBJ2-7; TRBD1 is a possible D gene (6 bases). The germline V gene has CDR1 MGHDK and CDR2 SYGVNS. V gave up 3 bases and J gave up 3 bases, with 18 bases separating them. The CDR3 is 16 amino acids. Here the CDR3 DNA reads TGTGCCAGCAGTGATTTGGGTTCAGGGGCCCACTACGAGCAGTACTTC. Translation gives CASSDLGSGAHYEQYF.

The chain links TRBV10-3 to TRBJ1-1, with TRBD1 as a possible D gene (6 bases). Germline V gene data show CDR1 as ENHRY and CDR2 as SYGVKD. V dropped 2 bases and J dropped 4 bases, with 17 bases sitting between them. The CDR3 is 16 residues long. CDR3 nucleotides: TGTGCCATCAGTGAGGGGACAACAGGGTGGATCACTGAAGCTTTCTTT. Amino acids: CAISEGTTGWITEAFF.

This sequence joins TRBV9 and TRBJ2-2; tentatively, D is TRBD1 (7 bases). This CDR3 contains 14 residues. Trimming pared 9 bases from V and 2 bases from J, leaving 14 bases between. The V gene's germline CDR1 is SGDLS and CDR2 YYNGEE. This CDR3 is CATSGGGNTGELFF. The CDR3 coding sequence is TGTGCCACCTCAGGGGGAGGTAACACCGGGGAGCTGTTTTTT.

The chain employs TRBV6-1 and TRBJ1-2; maybe TRBD1 (6 bases). The V gene's germline CDR1 is MNHNS and CDR2 SASEGT. This CDR3 is 13 amino acids long. Trimming left V 10 bases short and J 7 bases short, with 19 bases between. CDR3 protein: CAISGQGIGGYTF. For the CDR3, the DNA is TGTGCCATCTCCGGGCAGGGGATCGGTGGCTACACCTTC.

V is TRBV7-8 and J is TRBJ2-7, with D possibly being TRBD1 (6 bases). This CDR3 has 13 amino acids. The germline V gene encodes CDR1 SGHVS and CDR2 FQNEAQ. V was trimmed by 6 bases and J by 2 bases, leaving 11 bases between them. CDR3 DNA sequence: TGTGCCAGCAGAGGCAGGGGCGCCTACGAGCAGTACTTC. Its protein product is CASRGRGAYEQYF.

The table lists this clone with a few counts. The J gene is TRBJ2-7, the V gene TRBV5-1; 7 bases are a match to TRBD2. CDR3 length: 15 amino acids. With V trimmed by 4 bases and J by 1 base, 8 bases remained unmatched. CDR1 SGHRS and CDR2 YFSETQ come from the germline V gene. CDR3 sequence: CASSPGGRVSYEQYF. In DNA, the CDR3 is TGCGCCAGCAGCCCCGGGGGGAGGGTGTCCTACGAGCAGTACTTC.

J is TRBJ2-2 and V is TRBV19, with 7 bases that match TRBD1. V trimming: 0 bases; J trimming: 0 bases; junction bases outside the gene matches: 1. Germline CDR1 and CDR2: LNHDA and SQIVND (reference sequence). The CDR3 extends over 16 amino acids. CDR3 bases: TGTGCCAGTAGTATAGAAACAGGGGCGAACACCGGGGAGCTGTTTTTT. It yields the protein CASSIETGANTGELFF.

The rearrangement links TRBV2 to TRBJ1-4; TRBD1 aligns across 8 bases. CDR1 and CDR2 (germline): SNHLY, FYNNEI. V lost 6 bases, J lost 4 bases, and 7 bases stayed unmatched. The CDR3 runs to 15 residues. CDR3 coding DNA: TGTGCCAGCAGAGAATGGACAGGGCATAATGAAAAACTGTTTTTT. Encoded protein: CASREWTGHNEKLFF.

The chain is built from TRBV30 and TRBJ2-7; 7 nucleotides match TRBD2. This CDR3 comprises 18 residues. The germline gives CDR1 GTSNPN, CDR2 SVGIG (reference sequence). V gave up 3 bases and J gave up 4 bases; unmatched junction bases: 21. In DNA form, the CDR3 reads TGTGCCTGGAGCAGGGTGGCGGGTTCGCGGGAGAGTGTTTACGAGCAGTACTTC. Amino acid sequence: CAWSRVAGSRESVYEQYF.

The chain joins TRBV6-4 to TRBJ2-3; 8 bases align to TRBD2. The CDR3 is made up of 12 amino acids. Germline lookup yields CDR1 MRHNA and CDR2 SNTAGT. Losses at the gene ends were 6 bases for V and 8 bases for J; bases not matched to a gene: 4. This chain's CDR3 is CASRASGGTQYF. The CDR3, as DNA: TGTGCCAGCAGGGCGAGCGGGGGTACGCAGTATTTT.

This clone was seen just once. The chain employs TRBV9 and TRBJ2-3, with TRBD2 identical over 15 bases. CDR3 size: 18 residues. Germline V gene sequence: CDR1 SGDLS, CDR2 YYNGEE. V was pared by 4 bases and J by 4 bases, with 10 bases of the junction left unmatched. The CDR3 region has the DNA TGTGCCAGCAGCTCGCGGACTAGCGGGGGGGCCGGCCCAGATACGCAGTATTTT. Encoded protein: CASSSRTSGGAGPDTQYF.

The V gene is TRBV5-6, the J gene TRBJ2-7; 7 bases match TRBD1. J lost 7 bases, V lost 7 bases, and 11 bases had no gene match. Germline V gene data show CDR1 as SGHDT and CDR2 as YYEEEE. The CDR3 totals 13 residues. CDR3 coding DNA: TGTGCCAGCCATTCGGGACAGAATTTTGAGCAGTACTTC. This gives the protein CASHSGQNFEQYF.

The chain combines TRBV7-3 with TRBJ2-2, with 7 nucleotides matching TRBD1. This CDR3 region has 15 residues. V lost 6 bases to trimming and J lost 1 base; unmatched junction nucleotides: 5. The V gene's germline CDR1 is SGHTA and CDR2 FQGTGA. CDR3 amino acids: CASREGGRNTGELFF. CDR3 in DNA: TGTGCCAGCAGAGAAGGGGGCCGGAACACCGGGGAGCTGTTTTTT.

A few counts support this clone. The chain uses TRBV7-9 and TRBJ1-1; 8 bases fit TRBD1. The CDR3 totals 14 residues. Looked up from germline, CDR1 is SEHNR and CDR2 is FQNEAQ (reference sequence). The J segment lost 1 base and the V segment lost 4 bases, leaving 2 bases of the junction unmatched. The CDR3 region has the DNA TGTGCCAGCAGCTCACAGGGGGAGAACACTGAAGCTTTCTTT. This codes for CASSSQGENTEAFF.

The chain links TRBV7-8 to TRBJ1-5; TRBD1 aligns across 10 bases. The CDR3 is 20 amino acids. V was pared by 1 base and J by 2 bases, with 14 bases of the junction left unmatched. In germline, CDR1 is SGHVS, CDR2 FQNEAQ. CDR3 residues: CASSLVAPTRQGAGNQPQHF. CDR3 in DNA: TGTGCCAGCAGCTTAGTAGCTCCGACCCGACAGGGGGCTGGCAATCAGCCCCAGCATTTT.